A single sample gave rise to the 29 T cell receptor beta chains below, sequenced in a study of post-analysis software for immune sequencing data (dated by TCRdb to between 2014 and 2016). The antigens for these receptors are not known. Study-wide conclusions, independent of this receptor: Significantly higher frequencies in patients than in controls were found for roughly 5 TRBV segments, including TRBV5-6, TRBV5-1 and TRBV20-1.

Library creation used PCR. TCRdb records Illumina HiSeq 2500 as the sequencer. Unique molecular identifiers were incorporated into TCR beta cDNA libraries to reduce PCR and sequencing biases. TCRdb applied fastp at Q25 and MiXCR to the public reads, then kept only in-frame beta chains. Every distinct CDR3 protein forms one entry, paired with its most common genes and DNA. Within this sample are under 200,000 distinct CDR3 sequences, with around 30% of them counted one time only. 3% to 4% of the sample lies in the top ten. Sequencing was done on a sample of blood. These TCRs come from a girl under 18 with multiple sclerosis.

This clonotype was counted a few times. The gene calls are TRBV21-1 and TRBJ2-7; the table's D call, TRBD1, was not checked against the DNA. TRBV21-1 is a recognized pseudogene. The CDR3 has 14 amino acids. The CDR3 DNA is TGTGCCAGCAGCAAAGATGGCACCCCAAGTGAGCAGTACTTC. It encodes CASSKDGTPSEQYF.

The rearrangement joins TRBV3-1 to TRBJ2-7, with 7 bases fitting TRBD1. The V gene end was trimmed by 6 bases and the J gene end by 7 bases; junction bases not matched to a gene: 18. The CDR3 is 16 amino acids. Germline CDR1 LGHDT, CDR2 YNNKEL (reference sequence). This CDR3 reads CASRPWDSSSYNEQYF. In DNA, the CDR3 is TGTGCCAGCAGGCCATGGGACAGTAGCTCCTACAATGAGCAGTACTTC.

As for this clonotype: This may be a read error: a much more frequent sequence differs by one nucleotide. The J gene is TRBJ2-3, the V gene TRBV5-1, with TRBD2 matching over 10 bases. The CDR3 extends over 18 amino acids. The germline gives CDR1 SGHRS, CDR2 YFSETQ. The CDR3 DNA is TGCGCCAACAGCCCGCCAGCGGGGGGGGCCTTTGTGGGCGGCACGCAGTATTTT. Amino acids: CANSPPAGGAFVGGTQYF.

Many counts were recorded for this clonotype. CDR3 loop: CASSPGWGASSYEQYF. The CDR3 DNA follows: TGTGCCAGCAGCCCCGGTTGGGGGGCCAGCTCCTACGAGCAGTACTTC. The chain joins TRBV11-2 to TRBJ2-7, with D perhaps assigned TRBD1 or TRBD2 (6 bases each). Trimming removed 5 bases at V and 0 bases at J, with 17 bases between. This CDR3 contains 16 residues. Per the germline V gene, CDR1 is SGHAT and CDR2 is FQNNGV.

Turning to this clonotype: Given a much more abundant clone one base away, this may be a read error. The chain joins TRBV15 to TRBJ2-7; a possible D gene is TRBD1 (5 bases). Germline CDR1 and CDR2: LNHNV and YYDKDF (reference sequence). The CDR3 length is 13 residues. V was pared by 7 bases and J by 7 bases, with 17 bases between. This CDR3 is CATKFAGINEQYF. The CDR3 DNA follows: TGTGCCACCAAATTTGCAGGGATCAATGAGCAGTACTTC. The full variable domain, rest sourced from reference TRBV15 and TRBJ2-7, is DAMVIQNPRYQVTQFGKPVTLSCSQTLNHNVMYWYQQKSSQAPKLLFHYYDKDFNNEADTPDNFQSRRPNTSFCFLDIRSPGLGDTAMYLCATKFAGINEQYFGPGTRLTVT.

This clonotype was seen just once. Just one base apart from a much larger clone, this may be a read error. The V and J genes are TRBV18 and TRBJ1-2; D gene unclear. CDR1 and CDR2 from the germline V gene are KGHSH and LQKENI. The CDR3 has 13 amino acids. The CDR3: CAGSPTDLYGYTF. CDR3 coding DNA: TGTGCCGGCTCACCCACGGACCTCTATGGCTACACCTTC. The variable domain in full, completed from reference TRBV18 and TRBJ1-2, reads NAGVMQNPRHLVRRRGQEARLRCSPMKGHSHVYWYRQLPEEGLKFMVYLQKENIIDESGMPKERFSAEFPKEGPSILRIQQVVRGDSAAYFCAGSPTDLYGYTFGSGTRLTVV.

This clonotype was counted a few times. The CDR3 here is CSARAIPQAKNIQYF. CDR3 DNA: TGCAGTGCTAGAGCCATCCCTCAGGCCAAAAACATTCAGTACTTC. The chain uses TRBV20-1 and TRBJ2-4; D is ambiguous. Germline V gene data show CDR1 as DFQATT and CDR2 as SNEGSKA (reference sequence). This CDR3 is built from 15 residues. V gave up 1 base and J gave up 1 base, with 11 bases separating them.

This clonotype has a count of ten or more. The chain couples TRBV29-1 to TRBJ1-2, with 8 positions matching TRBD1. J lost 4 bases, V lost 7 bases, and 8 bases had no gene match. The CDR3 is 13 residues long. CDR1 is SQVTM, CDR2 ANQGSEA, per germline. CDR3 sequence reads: CSATQGGGYGYTF. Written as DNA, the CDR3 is TGCAGCGCCACACAGGGGGGCGGCTATGGCTACACCTTC.

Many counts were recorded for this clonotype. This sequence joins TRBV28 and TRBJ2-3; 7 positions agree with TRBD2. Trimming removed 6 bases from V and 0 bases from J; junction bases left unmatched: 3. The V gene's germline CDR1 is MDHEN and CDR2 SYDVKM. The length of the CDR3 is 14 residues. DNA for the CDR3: TGTGCCAGCAGCTTGGGGGGGAGCACAGATACGCAGTATTTT. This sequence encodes CASSLGGSTDTQYF.

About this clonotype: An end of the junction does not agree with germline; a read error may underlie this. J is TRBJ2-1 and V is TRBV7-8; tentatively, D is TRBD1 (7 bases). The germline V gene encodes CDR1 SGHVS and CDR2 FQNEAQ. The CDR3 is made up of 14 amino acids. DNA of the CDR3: TGCGCCAGCAGCGGCGGGACAGCGTTCAATGGGCAGTTCTTC. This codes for CASSGGTAFNGQFF.

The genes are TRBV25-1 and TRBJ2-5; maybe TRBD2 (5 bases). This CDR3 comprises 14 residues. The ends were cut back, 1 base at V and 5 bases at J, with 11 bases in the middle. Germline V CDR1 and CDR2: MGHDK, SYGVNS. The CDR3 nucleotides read TGTGCCAGCAGTGAATCAGAGGGCGGGGAGACCCAGTACTTC. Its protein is CASSESEGGETQYF.

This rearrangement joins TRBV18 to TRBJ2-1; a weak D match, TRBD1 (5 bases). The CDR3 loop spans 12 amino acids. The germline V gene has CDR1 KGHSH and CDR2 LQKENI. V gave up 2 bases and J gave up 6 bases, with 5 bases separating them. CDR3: CASSPDSNEQFF. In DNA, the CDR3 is TGTGCCAGCTCACCAGACAGCAATGAGCAGTTCTTC. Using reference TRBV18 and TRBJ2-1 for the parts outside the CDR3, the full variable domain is NAGVMQNPRHLVRRRGQEARLRCSPMKGHSHVYWYRQLPEEGLKFMVYLQKENIIDESGMPKERFSAEFPKEGPSILRIQQVVRGDSAAYFCASSPDSNEQFFGPGTRLTVL.

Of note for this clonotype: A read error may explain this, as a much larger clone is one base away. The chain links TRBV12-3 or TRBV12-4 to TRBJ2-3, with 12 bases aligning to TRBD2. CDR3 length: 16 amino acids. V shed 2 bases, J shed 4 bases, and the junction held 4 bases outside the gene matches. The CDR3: CASSLLAGGTADTQYF. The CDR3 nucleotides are TGTGCCAGCAGTTTACTAGCGGGGGGGACCGCAGATACGCAGTATTTT.

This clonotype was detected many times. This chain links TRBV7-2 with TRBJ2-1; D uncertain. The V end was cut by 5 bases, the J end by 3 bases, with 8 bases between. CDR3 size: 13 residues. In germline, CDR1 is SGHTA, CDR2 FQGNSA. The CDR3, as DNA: TGTGCCAGCAGCCTGGTGGGCTACAATGAGCAGTTCTTC. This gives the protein CASSLVGYNEQFF.

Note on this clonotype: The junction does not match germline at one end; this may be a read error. CDR3 DNA sequence: TGCGCCAGCGGCTTGGCAGCCGGTGGACCCACTGAAGCTTTCTTT. Protein product: CASGLAAGGPTEAFF. The chain joins TRBV5-1 to TRBJ1-1; the D is unclear. This CDR3 has 15 residues. The germline V gene has CDR1 SGHRS and CDR2 YFSETQ. The full variable domain, completed using reference TRBV5-1 and TRBJ1-1, is KAGVTQTPRYLIKTRGQQVTLSCSPISGHRSVSWYQQTPGQGLQFLFEYFSETQRNKGNFPGRFSGRQFSNSRSEMNVSTLELGDSALYLCASGLAAGGPTEAFFGQGTRLTVV.

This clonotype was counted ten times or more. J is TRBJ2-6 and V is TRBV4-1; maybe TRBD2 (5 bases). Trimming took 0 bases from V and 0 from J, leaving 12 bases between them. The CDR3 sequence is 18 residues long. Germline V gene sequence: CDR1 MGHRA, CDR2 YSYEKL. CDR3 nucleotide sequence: TGCGCCAGCAGCCAAGAGCCGGGATACCACTCTGGGGCCAACGTCCTGACTTTC. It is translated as CASSQEPGYHSGANVLTF.

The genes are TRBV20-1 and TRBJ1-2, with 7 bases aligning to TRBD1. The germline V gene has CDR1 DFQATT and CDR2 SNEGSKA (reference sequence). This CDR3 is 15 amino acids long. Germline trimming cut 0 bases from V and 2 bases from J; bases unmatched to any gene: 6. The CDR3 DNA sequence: TGCAGTGCTAGAGACCGGGGACAGCCGAACTATGGCTACACCTTC. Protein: CSARDRGQPNYGYTF.

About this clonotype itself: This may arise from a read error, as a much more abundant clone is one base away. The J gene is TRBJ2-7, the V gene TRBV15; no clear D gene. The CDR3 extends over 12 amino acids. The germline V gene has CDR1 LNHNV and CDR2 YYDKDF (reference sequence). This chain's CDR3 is CAASPGPYEQYF. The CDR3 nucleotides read TGTGCCGCCAGCCCCGGACCCTACGAGCAGTACTTC. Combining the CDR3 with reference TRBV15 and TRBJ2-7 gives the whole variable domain DAMVIQNPRYQVTQFGKPVTLSCSQTLNHNVMYWYQQKSSQAPKLLFHYYDKDFNNEADTPDNFQSRRPNTSFCFLDIRSPGLGDTAMYLCAASPGPYEQYFGPGTRLTVT.

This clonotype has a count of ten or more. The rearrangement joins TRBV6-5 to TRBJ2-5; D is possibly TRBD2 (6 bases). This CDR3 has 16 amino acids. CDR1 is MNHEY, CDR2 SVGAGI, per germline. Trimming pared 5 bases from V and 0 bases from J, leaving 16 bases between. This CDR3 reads CASSLGLAINQETQYF. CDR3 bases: TGTGCCAGCAGTCTCGGTCTAGCGATTAACCAAGAGACCCAGTACTTC.

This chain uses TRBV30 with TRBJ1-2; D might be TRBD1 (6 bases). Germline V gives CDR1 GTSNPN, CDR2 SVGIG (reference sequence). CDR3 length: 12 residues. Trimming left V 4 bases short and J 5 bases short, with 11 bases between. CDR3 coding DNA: TGTGCCTGGACGGCACAGGGTTATGGCTACACCTTC. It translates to CAWTAQGYGYTF.

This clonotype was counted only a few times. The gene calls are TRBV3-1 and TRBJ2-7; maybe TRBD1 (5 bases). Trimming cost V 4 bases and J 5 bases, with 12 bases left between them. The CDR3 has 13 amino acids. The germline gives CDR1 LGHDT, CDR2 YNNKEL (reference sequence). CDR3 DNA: TGTGCCAGCAGCCCTGGGGCTAACAACGAGCAGTACTTC. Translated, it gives CASSPGANNEQYF.

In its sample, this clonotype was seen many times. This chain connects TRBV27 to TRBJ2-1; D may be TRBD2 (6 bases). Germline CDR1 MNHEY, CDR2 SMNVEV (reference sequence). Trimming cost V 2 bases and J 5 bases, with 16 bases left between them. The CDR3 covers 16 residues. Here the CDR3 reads CASSLGRRGGNNEQFF. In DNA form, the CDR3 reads TGTGCCAGCAGTTTAGGGCGGAGGGGCGGAAACAATGAGCAGTTCTTC.

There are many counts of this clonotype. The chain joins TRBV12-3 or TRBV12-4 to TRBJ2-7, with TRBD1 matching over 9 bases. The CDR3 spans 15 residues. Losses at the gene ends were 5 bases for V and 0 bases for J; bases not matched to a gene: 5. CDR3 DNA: TGTGCCAGCAGTATGACAGGGGGACACTCCTACGAGCAGTACTTC. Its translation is CASSMTGGHSYEQYF.

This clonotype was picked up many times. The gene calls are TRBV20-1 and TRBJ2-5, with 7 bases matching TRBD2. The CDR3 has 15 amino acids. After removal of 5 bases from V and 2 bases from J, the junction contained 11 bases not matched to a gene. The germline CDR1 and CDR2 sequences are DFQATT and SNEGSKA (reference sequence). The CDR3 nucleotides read TGCAGTGCTCAATCCGCGGACGGGGGGCAAGAGACCCAGTACTTC. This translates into CSAQSADGGQETQYF.

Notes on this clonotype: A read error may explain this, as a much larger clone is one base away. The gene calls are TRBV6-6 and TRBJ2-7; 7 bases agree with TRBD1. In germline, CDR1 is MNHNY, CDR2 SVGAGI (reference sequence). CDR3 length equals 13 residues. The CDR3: CASSRDSSYEQHF. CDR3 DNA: TGTGCCAGCAGTCGGGACAGCTCCTACGAGCAGCACTTC.

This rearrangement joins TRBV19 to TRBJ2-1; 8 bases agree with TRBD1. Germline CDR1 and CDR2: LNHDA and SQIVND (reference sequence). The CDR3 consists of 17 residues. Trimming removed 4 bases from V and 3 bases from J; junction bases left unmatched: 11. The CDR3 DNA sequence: TGTGCCAGTAGTACCCTCCGGACAGGGAAGGACTACAATGAGCAGTTCTTC. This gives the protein CASSTLRTGKDYNEQFF.

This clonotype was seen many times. The DNA for the CDR3 is TGTGCCACCAGCAGCGGGCTTAGATCAGGGCAGTACTTC. The encoded protein is CATSSGLRSGQYF. This rearrangement joins TRBV15 to TRBJ2-7; no clear D. Trimming removed 3 bases from V and 9 bases from J, with 15 bases in between. Looked up from germline, CDR1 is LNHNV and CDR2 is YYDKDF (reference sequence). CDR3 length: 13 residues.

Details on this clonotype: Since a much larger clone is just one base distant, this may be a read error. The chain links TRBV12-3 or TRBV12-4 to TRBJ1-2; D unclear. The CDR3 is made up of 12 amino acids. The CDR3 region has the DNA TGTGCCAGCAGTTTGTTCGTCTATGGCTGCACCTTC. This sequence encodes CASSLFVYGCTF.

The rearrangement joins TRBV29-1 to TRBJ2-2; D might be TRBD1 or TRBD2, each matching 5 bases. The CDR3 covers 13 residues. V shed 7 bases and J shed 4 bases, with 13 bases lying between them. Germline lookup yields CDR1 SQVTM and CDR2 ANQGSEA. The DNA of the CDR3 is TGCAGCGCGTGGGGGACCGTCACCGGGGAGCTGTTTTTT. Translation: CSAWGTVTGELFF.